This T cell receptor beta chain appears in the sequencing data of a study of beta chain features in type 1 diabetes. Overall study context: Healthy donors, compared against patients, showed similar age, gender and cell yields.

Sequencing targeted expressed TCRB transcripts, as all isolated RNA had been reverse transcribed. Method: immunoSEQ multiplex PCR; TCRdb's copy keeps in-frame clones and lacks some. Of about 15,000 clones in the sample, approximately 45% were seen once. This TCR was recovered from a woman aged 40 to 50 in good health. Sequencing input: stem cell memory CD4+ T cells from blood.

CDR3 sequence reads: CASSEEEAIAGSEQFF. The DNA of the CDR3 is TGTGCCAGCAGTGAAGAAGAGGCAATCGCGGGCAGTGAGCAGTTCTTC. This chain connects TRBV2 to TRBJ2-1; possibly TRBD2 for D (5 bases). V lost 1 base to trimming and J lost 9 bases, with 19 bases between them. The CDR3 loop spans 16 amino acids. Germline CDR1 is SNHLY and CDR2 is FYNNEI.